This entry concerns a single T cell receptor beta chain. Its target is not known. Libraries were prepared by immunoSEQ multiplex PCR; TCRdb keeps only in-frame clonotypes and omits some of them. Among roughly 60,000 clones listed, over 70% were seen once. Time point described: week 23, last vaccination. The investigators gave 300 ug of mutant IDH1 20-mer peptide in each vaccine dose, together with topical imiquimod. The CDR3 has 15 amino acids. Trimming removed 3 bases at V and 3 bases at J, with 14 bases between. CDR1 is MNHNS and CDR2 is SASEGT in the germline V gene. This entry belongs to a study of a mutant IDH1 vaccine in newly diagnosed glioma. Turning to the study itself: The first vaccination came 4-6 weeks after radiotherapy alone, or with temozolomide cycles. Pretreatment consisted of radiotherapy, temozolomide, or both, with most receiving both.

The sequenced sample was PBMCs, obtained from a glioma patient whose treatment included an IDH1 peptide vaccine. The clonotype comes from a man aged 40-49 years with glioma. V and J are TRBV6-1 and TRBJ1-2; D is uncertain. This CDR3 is CASSDIVGSDYGYTF. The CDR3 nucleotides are TGTGCCAGCAGTGATATTGTAGGGAGCGACTATGGCTACACCTTC.